This TCR beta chain was retrieved from a study of molecular identifiers for immune sequencing clone quantification. The V gene's germline CDR1 is PRHDT and CDR2 FYEKMQ (reference sequence). CDR3 size: 14 residues. V dropped 5 bases and J dropped 6 bases, with 14 bases sitting between them. This clonotype came up many times. TCRdb used MiXCR to reprocess the PCR reads, holding one entry per CDR3 protein. The sample lists about 36,000 distinct CDR3 sequences; under 20% were seen once. V usage is TRBV13 and J usage is TRBJ2-4; a possible D gene is TRBD1 (6 bases). This TCR derives from a human donor in good health. Some libraries in this study had Jurkat cell RNA spiked in. Input material: naive CD8+ T cells from blood, with Jurkat cell RNA spiked in. The subset: FACS-sorted CD8+CD4-CCR7+CD45RA+ naive T cells. CDR3 coding DNA: TGTGCCAGCAGCGCCCGACAGGCTATAAACATTCAGTACTTC. Translation gives CASSARQAINIQYF.